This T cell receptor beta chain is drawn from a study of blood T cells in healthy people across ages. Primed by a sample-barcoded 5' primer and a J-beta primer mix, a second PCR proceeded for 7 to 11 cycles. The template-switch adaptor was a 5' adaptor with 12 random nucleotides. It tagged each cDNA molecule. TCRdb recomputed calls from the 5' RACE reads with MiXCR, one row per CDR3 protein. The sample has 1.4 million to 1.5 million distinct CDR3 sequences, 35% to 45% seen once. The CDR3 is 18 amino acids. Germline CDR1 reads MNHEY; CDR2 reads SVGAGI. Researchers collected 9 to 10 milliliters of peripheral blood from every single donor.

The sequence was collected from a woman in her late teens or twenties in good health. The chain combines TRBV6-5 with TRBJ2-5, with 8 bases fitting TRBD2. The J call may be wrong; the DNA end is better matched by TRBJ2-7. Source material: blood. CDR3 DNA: TGTGCCAGCAGTTACTCCCGGGGGCGTGGCGGGAGGTCCTACGAGCAGTACTTC. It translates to CASSYSRGRGGRSYEQYF.